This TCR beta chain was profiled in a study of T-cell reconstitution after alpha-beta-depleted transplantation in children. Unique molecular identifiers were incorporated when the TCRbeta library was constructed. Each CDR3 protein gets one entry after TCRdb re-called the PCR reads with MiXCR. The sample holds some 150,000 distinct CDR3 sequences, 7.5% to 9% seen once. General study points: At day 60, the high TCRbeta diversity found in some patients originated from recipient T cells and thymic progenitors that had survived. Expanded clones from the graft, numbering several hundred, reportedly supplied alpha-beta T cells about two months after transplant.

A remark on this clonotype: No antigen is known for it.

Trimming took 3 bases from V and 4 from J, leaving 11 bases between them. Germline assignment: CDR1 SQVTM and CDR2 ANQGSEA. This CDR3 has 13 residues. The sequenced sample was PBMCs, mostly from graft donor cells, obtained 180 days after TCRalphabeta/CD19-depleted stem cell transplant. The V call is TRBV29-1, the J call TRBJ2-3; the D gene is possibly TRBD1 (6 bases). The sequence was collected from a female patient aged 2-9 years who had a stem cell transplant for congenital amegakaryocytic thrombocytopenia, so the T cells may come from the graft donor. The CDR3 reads CSVDITGSDTQYF. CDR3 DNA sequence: TGCAGCGTTGATATAACAGGGTCAGATACGCAGTATTTT.